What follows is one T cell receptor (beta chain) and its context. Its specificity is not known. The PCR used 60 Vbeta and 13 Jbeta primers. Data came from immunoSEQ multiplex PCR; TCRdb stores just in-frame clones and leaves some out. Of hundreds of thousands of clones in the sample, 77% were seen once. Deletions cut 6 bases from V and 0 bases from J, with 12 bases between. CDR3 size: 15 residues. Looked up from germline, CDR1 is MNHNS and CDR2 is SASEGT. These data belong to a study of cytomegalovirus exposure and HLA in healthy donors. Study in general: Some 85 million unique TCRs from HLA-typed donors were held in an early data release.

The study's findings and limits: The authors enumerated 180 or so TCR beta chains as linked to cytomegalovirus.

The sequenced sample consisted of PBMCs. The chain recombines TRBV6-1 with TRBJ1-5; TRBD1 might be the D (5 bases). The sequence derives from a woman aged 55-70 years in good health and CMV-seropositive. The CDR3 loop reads CASSPDSYSNQPQHF. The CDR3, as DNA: TGTGCCAGCAGCCCCGACAGTTATAGCAATCAGCCCCAGCATTTT.